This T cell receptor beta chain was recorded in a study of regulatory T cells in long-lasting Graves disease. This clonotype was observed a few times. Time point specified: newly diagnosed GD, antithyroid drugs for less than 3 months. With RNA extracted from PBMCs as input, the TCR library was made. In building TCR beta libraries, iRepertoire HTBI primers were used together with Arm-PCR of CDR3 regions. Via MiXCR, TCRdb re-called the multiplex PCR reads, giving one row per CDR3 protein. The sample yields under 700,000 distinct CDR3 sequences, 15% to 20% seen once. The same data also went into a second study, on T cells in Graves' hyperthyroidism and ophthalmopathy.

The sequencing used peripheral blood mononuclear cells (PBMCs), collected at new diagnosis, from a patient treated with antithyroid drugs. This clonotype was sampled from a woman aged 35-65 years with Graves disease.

The CDR3 sequence is CATSDSTGQGTRRTQGYTF. The CDR3 DNA is TGTGCCACCAGTGACTCAACGGGACAGGGAACCCGCAGGACCCAAGGCTACACCTTC. The chain employs TRBV24-1 and TRBJ1-2; TRBD1 matches 9 bases. Germline V lookup: CDR1 KGHDR, CDR2 SFDVKD. The V and J ends lost 4 bases and 8 bases, in that order; junction bases with no gene match: 22. The CDR3 spans 19 residues.